These 11 T cell receptor beta chains came from one sample sequenced in a study of CD8 T cells in ankylosing spondylitis. General study findings and limits: Apparently characteristic of ankylosing spondylitis blood was a TCR beta motif (under ten highly homologous variants).

TCRdb passed the 5' RACE reads through MiXCR, listing each CDR3 protein once. The repertoire has about 800,000 distinct CDR3 sequences, over 9.5% of them found once; the top ten carry roughly 0.51%. These receptors have no known antigen. The sequenced sample consisted of blood, either unsorted or a sorted T cell fraction (not recorded which). The receptors derive from a male donor with ankylosing spondylitis.

This clonotype has only a few counts. This rearrangement joins TRBV29-1 to TRBJ2-1, with D unresolved. Germline CDR1 reads SQVTM; CDR2 reads ANQGSEA. This CDR3 has 14 residues. V was cut by 6 bases and J by 0 bases, with 12 bases left in between. In DNA, the CDR3 is TGCAGCGTGGCCGGGCCGGCCTCCTACAATGAGCAGTTCTTC. Its protein is CSVAGPASYNEQFF.

V usage is TRBV7-2 and J usage is TRBJ2-5; possibly TRBD1 for D (5 bases). V lost 3 bases to trimming and J lost 4 bases, with 12 bases between them. Germline CDR1 is SGHTA and CDR2 is FQGNSA. The length of the CDR3 is 14 residues. The CDR3 spells CASSLIGVRETQYF. CDR3 sequence (DNA): TGTGCCAGCAGCTTGATAGGGGTGCGAGAGACCCAGTACTTC.

The rearrangement joins TRBV6-5 to TRBJ1-2; no clear D. Per germline, CDR1 MNHEY and CDR2 SVGAGI. The V and J ends lost 6 bases and 7 bases respectively, with 12 bases between them. CDR3 size: 12 residues. The CDR3 region is CASRQSRGGYTF. CDR3 in DNA: TGTGCCAGCAGACAAAGTCGGGGTGGCTACACCTTC.

In its sample, this clonotype was seen a few times. The rearrangement uses TRBV27 and TRBJ1-2; 9 bases agree with TRBD1. The germline gives CDR1 MNHEY, CDR2 SMNVEV (reference sequence). V trimming: 6 bases; J trimming: 8 bases; junction bases outside the gene matches: 7. The CDR3 consists of 13 residues. The CDR3, as DNA: TGTGCCAGCAGACTACGGGACAGGGTGGGCTACACCTTC. This gives the protein CASRLRDRVGYTF.

The table lists this clonotype with a few counts. This sequence joins TRBV7-6 and TRBJ1-1; maybe TRBD1 (6 bases). The V gene lost 4 bases and the J gene lost 6 bases, with 12 bases spanning the gap. CDR1 and CDR2 from the germline V gene are SGHVS and FNYEAQ. This CDR3 is built from 13 residues. The CDR3 nucleotides read TGTGCCAGCAGCTCCCCAGGGGAAGCTGAAGCTTTCTTT. Its translation is CASSSPGEAEAFF.

V gene TRBV5-4 combines with J gene TRBJ2-7, with D unresolved. Germline CDR1 is SGHNT and CDR2 is YYREEE (reference sequence). This CDR3 comprises 12 residues. Deletions cut 0 bases from V and 5 bases from J, with 6 bases between. CDR3 nucleotides: TGTGCCAGCAGCTTGGGAAAGAACGAGCAGTACTTC. It is translated as CASSLGKNEQYF.

The chain joins TRBV7-2 to TRBJ2-3, with D perhaps given as TRBD1 or TRBD2 (5 bases each). The CDR3 spans 14 residues. CDR1 and CDR2 from the germline V gene are SGHTA and FQGNSA. V was trimmed by 5 bases and J by 10 bases, leaving 19 bases between them. CDR3 nucleotide sequence: TGTGCCAGCAGCCCCAACTTCCAGGGACCAGCGCAGTATTTT. Amino acid sequence: CASSPNFQGPAQYF.

CDR3 amino acids: CASRPSNQVYEQYF. In DNA form, the CDR3 reads TGTGCCAGCCGCCCTTCTAATCAGGTCTACGAGCAGTACTTC. The rearrangement links TRBV18 to TRBJ2-7; no clear D gene. The V and J ends lost 8 bases and 3 bases respectively, with 17 bases between them. The germline CDR1 and CDR2 sequences are KGHSH and LQKENI. The CDR3 is made up of 14 amino acids. Filled out from reference TRBV18 and TRBJ2-7, the complete variable domain reads NAGVMQNPRHLVRRRGQEARLRCSPMKGHSHVYWYRQLPEEGLKFMVYLQKENIIDESGMPKERFSAEFPKEGPSILRIQQVVRGDSAAYFCASRPSNQVYEQYFGPGTRLTVT.

This clonotype occurred a few times. The CDR3 sequence: CSAPKRPQPSNEQFF. As DNA, the CDR3 is TGCAGTGCGCCCAAGAGACCGCAGCCCTCCAATGAGCAGTTCTTC. This rearrangement joins TRBV20-1 to TRBJ2-1; D remains ambiguous. There are 15 residues in the CDR3. CDR1 is DFQATT, CDR2 SNEGSKA, per germline (reference sequence). V lost 6 bases, J lost 6 bases, and 21 bases lay in between.

This sequence joins TRBV6-5 and TRBJ2-3; tentatively, D is TRBD1 or TRBD2 (6 bases each). V gave up 0 bases and J gave up 6 bases, with 16 bases separating them. The CDR3 length is 16 residues. CDR1 is MNHEY, CDR2 SVGAGI, per germline. The CDR3: CASSYSGGAEADTQYF. The CDR3, as DNA: TGTGCCAGCAGTTACTCGGGGGGCGCCGAAGCGGATACGCAGTATTTT.

The sample holds many counts of this clonotype. This sequence joins TRBV20-1 and TRBJ1-1; D unclear. Trimming removed 4 bases from V and 3 bases from J, with 12 bases in between. Germline-derived CDR1 and CDR2 are DFQATT and SNEGSKA (reference sequence). The CDR3 has 13 residues. The CDR3 region has the DNA TGCAGTGCTATGATTGGGAGTGACACTGAAGCTTTCTTT. Protein product: CSAMIGSDTEAFF.